This TCR beta chain was recorded in a study of chemoradiotherapy in HPV16-positive cancers. Across the whole study: Candidate HPV-specific T-cell clones and common TCR motifs came from functional assays in a couple of HPV16-positive patients. Findings and caveats of the study: Candidate HPV-specific clones and E7-related TCR motifs grew in tumor during treatment. In HPV16-positive patients, HPV-responsive T-cell expansion tracked better recurrence-free survival.

Per the germline V gene, CDR1 is SEHNR and CDR2 is FQNEAQ (reference sequence). The length of the CDR3 is 15 residues. J was trimmed by 6 bases and V by 6 bases; bases with no gene match: 9. A few counts support this clone. Antigen: not known. TCRdb's copy holds only in-frame clones and misses some; the assay was immunoSEQ multiplex PCR. The data contain approximately 38,000 clones, around four fifths of them seen just once; the ten biggest clones take up about 3.8%. The gene calls are TRBV7-9 and TRBJ2-2; 8 nucleotides agree with TRBD2. This specimen consisted of blood, obtained from a patient who underwent chemoradiotherapy. This sequence originates from a human donor with HPV-associated anogenital cancer. CDR3 in DNA: TGTGCCAGCAGTCAAAGCGGGGGACCTCCCGGGGAGCTGTTTTTT. This gives the protein CASSQSGGPPGELFF.